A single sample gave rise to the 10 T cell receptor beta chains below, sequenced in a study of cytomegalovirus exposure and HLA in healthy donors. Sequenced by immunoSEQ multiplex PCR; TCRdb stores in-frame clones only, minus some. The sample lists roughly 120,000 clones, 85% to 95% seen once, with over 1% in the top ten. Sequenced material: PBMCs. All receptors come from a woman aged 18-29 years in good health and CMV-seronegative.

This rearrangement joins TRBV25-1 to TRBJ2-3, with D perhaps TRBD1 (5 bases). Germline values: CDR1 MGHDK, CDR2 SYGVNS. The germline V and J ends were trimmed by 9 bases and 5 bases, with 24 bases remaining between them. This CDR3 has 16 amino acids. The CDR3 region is CASPSDRSPKKDTQYF. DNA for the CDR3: TGTGCCAGTCCGAGCGACAGAAGCCCTAAGAAAGATACGCAGTATTTT.

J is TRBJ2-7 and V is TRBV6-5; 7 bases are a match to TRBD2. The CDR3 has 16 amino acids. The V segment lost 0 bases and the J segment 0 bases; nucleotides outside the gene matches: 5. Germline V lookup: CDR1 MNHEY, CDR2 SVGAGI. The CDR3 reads CASSYSKTSHSYEQYF. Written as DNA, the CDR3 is TGTGCCAGCAGTTACTCAAAGACTAGCCACTCCTACGAGCAGTACTTC.

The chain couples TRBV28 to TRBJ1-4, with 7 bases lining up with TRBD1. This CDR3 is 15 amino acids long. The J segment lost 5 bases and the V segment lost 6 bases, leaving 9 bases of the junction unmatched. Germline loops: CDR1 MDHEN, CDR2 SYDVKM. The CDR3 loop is CASSYILQGNEKLFF. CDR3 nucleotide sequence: TGTGCCAGCAGCTATATACTACAGGGGAATGAAAAACTGTTTTTT.

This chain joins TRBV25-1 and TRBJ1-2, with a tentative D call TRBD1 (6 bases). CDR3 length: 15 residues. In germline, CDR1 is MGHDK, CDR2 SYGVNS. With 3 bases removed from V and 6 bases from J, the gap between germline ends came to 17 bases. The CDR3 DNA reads TGTGCCAGCAGTGATGGGGGGGCCTACTCGGATGGCTACACCTTC. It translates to CASSDGGAYSDGYTF.

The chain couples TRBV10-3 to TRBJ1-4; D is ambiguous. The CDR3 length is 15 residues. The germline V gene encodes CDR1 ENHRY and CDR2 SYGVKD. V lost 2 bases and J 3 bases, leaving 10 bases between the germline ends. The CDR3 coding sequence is TGTGCCATCAGTGAGGGCACAGCTCCTAATGAAAAACTGTTTTTT. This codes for CAISEGTAPNEKLFF.

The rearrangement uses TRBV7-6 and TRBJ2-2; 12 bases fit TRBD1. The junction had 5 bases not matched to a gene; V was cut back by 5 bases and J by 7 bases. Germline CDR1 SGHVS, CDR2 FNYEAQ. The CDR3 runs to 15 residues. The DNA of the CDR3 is TGTGCCAGCAGCCGGGACAGGGGGCTGAACGGGGAGCTGTTTTTT. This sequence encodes CASSRDRGLNGELFF.

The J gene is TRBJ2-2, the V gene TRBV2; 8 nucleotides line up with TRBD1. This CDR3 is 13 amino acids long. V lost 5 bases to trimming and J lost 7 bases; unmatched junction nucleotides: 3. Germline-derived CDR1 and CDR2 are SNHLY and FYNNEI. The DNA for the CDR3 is TGTGCCAGCAGTCCCAGGGGGCGCGGGGAGCTGTTTTTT. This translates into CASSPRGRGELFF.

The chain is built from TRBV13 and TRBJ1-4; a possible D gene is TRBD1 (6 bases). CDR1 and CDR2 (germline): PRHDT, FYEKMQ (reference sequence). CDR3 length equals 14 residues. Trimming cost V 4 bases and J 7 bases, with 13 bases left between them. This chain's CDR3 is CASSSQGVGEKLFF. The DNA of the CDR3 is TGTGCCAGCAGCTCACAGGGAGTTGGTGAAAAACTGTTTTTT.

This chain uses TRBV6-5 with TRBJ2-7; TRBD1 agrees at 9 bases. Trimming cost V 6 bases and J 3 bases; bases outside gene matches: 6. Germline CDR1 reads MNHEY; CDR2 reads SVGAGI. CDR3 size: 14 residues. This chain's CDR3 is CASRKGTGFYEQYF. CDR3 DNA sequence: TGTGCCAGCAGAAAAGGGACAGGGTTCTACGAGCAGTACTTC.

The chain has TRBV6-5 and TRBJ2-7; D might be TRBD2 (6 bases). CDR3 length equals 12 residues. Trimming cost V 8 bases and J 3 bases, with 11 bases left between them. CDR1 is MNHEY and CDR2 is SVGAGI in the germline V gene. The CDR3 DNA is TGTGCCAGCCGAGGAGGGTACTACGAGCAGTACTTC. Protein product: CASRGGYYEQYF.